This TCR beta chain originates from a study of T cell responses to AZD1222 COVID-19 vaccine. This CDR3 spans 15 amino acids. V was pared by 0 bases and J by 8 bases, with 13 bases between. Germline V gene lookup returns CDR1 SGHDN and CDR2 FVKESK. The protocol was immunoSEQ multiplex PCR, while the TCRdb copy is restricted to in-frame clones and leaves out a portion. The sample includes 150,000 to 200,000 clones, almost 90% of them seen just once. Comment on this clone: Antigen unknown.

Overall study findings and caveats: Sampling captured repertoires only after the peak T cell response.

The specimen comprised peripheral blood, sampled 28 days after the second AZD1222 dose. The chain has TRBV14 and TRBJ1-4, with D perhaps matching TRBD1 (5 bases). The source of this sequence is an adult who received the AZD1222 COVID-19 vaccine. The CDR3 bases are TGTGCCAGCAGCCAAGATGGCAGGGCGGGGGAAAAACTGTTTTTT. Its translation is CASSQDGRAGEKLFF. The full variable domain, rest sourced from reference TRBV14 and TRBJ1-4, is EAGVTQFPSHSVIEKGQTVTLRCDPISGHDNLYWYRRVMGKEIKFLLHFVKESKQDESGMPNNRFLAERTGGTYSTLKVQPAELEDSGVYFCASSQDGRAGEKLFFGSGTQLSVL.